The clone carrying this T cell receptor beta chain was counted a few times. Its specificity is not known. The record originates from a study of blood T cells in healthy people across ages. Whole-study results and caveats: Getting older went along with TCR beta diversity per million T cells dropping roughly linearly.

CDR3 length: 15 residues. The V and J ends lost 1 base and 8 bases respectively, with 14 bases between them. Germline values: CDR1 LGHNA, CDR2 YSLEER. The second PCR ran roughly 6 to 12 cycles with a sample-barcoded 5' primer and J-beta primers. TCRdb redid the calling of the 5' RACE reads with MiXCR, one entry per CDR3 protein. The table includes hundreds of thousands of distinct CDR3 sequences, 24% detected once. The data were also submitted as part of a second study, on T cells of mothers and their children.

V gene TRBV4-3 combines with J gene TRBJ1-4; possibly TRBD1 for D (6 bases). The receptor was isolated from a boy under 18 in good health. Sequenced material: blood. The CDR3 DNA follows: TGCGCCAGCAGCCAAGGTGTCGGGGGACACGAAAAACTGTTTTTT. Its translation: CASSQGVGGHEKLFF.